This entry lists 14 T cell receptor beta chains sequenced from one sample in a study of PD-L1 blockade in urothelial cancer. This table comes from immunoSEQ multiplex PCR, and its TCRdb copy is limited to in-frame clones, with some not included. The sample has about 88,000 clones, around nine tenths seen once. Here the sequenced sample was PBMCs, taken around atezolizumab (anti-PD-L1) treatment. The source is a man in his 60s with urothelial cancer.

The V and J genes are TRBV7-3 and TRBJ2-1, with D perhaps TRBD2 (6 bases). The germline gives CDR1 SGHTA, CDR2 FQGTGA. This CDR3 comprises 16 residues. V was trimmed by 2 bases and J by 4 bases, leaving 15 bases between them. For the CDR3, the DNA is TGTGCCAGCAGCTTAGGATCGGCTAGCGAATACAATGAGCAGTTCTTC. This gives the protein CASSLGSASEYNEQFF.

J is TRBJ1-6 and V is TRBV6-5; 9 positions match TRBD1. Germline loops: CDR1 MNHEY, CDR2 SVGAGI. The CDR3 is 15 residues long. With 4 bases clipped from V and 10 bases from J, the junction kept 8 bases outside the gene matches. The DNA for the CDR3 is TGTGCCAGCAGTTCCCTGGGACAGGGAGAATCACCCCTCCACTTT. Amino acids: CASSSLGQGESPLHF.

The chain joins TRBV27 to TRBJ1-5; no clear D gene. V lost 5 bases and J 0 bases, leaving 11 bases between the germline ends. CDR3 length: 15 residues. Germline CDR1 MNHEY, CDR2 SMNVEV (reference sequence). The CDR3 loop is CASSPTTSSNQPQHF. The CDR3 DNA is TGTGCCAGCAGTCCGACTACAAGTAGCAATCAGCCCCAGCATTTT.

This chain connects TRBV30 to TRBJ2-2; no firm D call. Germline V gives CDR1 GTSNPN, CDR2 SVGIG (reference sequence). The CDR3 is made up of 14 amino acids. V was pared by 5 bases and J by 1 base, with 11 bases between. CDR3 region: CAWGTSGNTGELFF. CDR3 DNA sequence: TGTGCCTGGGGCACCTCGGGGAACACCGGGGAGCTGTTTTTT.

V is TRBV21-1 and J is TRBJ2-2; TRBD2, the D gene given by the table, was not confirmed from the DNA. TRBV21-1 is classified as a pseudogene. CDR3 length: 16 amino acids. In DNA form, the CDR3 reads TGTGCCAGCAGCAAAAGGTATAGCGGTCTCACCGGGGAGCTGTTTTTT. Encoded protein: CASSKRYSGLTGELFF.

The V gene is TRBV6-5, the J gene TRBJ2-5; TRBD1 aligns across 7 bases. CDR1 is MNHEY, CDR2 SVGAGI, per germline. J lost 5 bases, V lost 6 bases, and 9 bases had no gene match. CDR3 size: 14 residues. The DNA for the CDR3 is TGTGCCAGCAGGAAATCAGGGGGTGGCGAGACCCAGTACTTC. It yields the protein CASRKSGGGETQYF.

The J gene is TRBJ2-6, the V gene TRBV19; no clear D gene. CDR1 LNHDA and CDR2 SQIVND come from the germline V gene (reference sequence). Trimming cost V 5 bases and J 4 bases, with 12 bases left between them. The CDR3 is 15 amino acids. The CDR3 nucleotides are TGTGCCAGTAGTCCACAGCCCCTCGGGGCCAACGTCCTGACTTTC. Translating gives CASSPQPLGANVLTF.

This sequence joins TRBV28 and TRBJ1-5; D uncertain. Trimming took 7 bases from V and 7 from J, leaving 14 bases between them. The germline CDR1 and CDR2 sequences are MDHEN and SYDVKM. The CDR3 totals 13 residues. In DNA form, the CDR3 reads TGTGCCAGCAATCGTCCGGGAGGGCAGCCCCAGCATTTT. This encodes CASNRPGGQPQHF. The variable domain in full, with the rest retrieved from reference TRBV28 and TRBJ1-5, is DVKVTQSSRYLVKRTGEKVFLECVQDMDHENMFWYRQDPGLGLRLIYFSYDVKMKEKGDIPEGYSVSREKKERFSLILESASTNQTSMYLCASNRPGGQPQHFGDGTRLSIL.

The chain recombines TRBV4-1 with TRBJ2-7, with TRBD1 matching 10 bases. The germline V gene encodes CDR1 MGHRA and CDR2 YSYEKL. This CDR3 region has 16 residues. Trimming took 4 bases from V and 2 from J; bases not matched to a gene: 8. The CDR3 DNA is TGCGCCAGCAGCCGCGGACAGGGGGACCCCCCCTACGAGCAGTACTTC. This sequence encodes CASSRGQGDPPYEQYF.

The chain has TRBV9 and TRBJ2-7; maybe TRBD2 (7 bases). V shed 0 bases and J shed 3 bases, with 16 bases lying between them. The CDR3 is 16 amino acids. CDR1 is SGDLS, CDR2 YYNGEE, per germline. Here the CDR3 DNA reads TGTGCCAGCAGCGTAGTCCCAGCGGGACACGACTACGAGCAGTACTTC. Translating gives CASSVVPAGHDYEQYF.

J is TRBJ2-7 and V is TRBV4-2, with 8 bases aligning to TRBD2. Germline-derived CDR1 and CDR2 are LGHNA and YNFKEQ. The CDR3 consists of 18 residues. After removal of 2 bases from V and 2 bases from J, the junction contained 14 bases not matched to a gene. In DNA, the CDR3 is TGTGCCAGCAGCCAACGCCTTGGCTCAGCGGGAGCCCCCTACGAGCAGTACTTC. It translates to CASSQRLGSAGAPYEQYF.

V usage is TRBV7-8 and J usage is TRBJ2-7; 7 bases fit TRBD2. V shed 6 bases, J shed 5 bases, and the junction held 10 bases outside the gene matches. This CDR3 comprises 14 residues. The germline V gene has CDR1 SGHVS and CDR2 FQNEAQ. The DNA of the CDR3 is TGTGCCAGCAGTCCCGGGACTAATACCGACGAGCAGTACTTC. This translates into CASSPGTNTDEQYF.

This chain links TRBV7-2 with TRBJ1-1, with 11 bases lining up with TRBD1. Germline CDR1 SGHTA, CDR2 FQGNSA. Trimming removed 2 bases from V and 5 bases from J; junction bases left unmatched: 7. This CDR3 is 16 amino acids long. DNA for the CDR3: TGTGCCAGCAGCTTATACGGGACAGGGGGTGCGACTGAAGCTTTCTTT. Translating gives CASSLYGTGGATEAFF.

The genes are TRBV19 and TRBJ2-7; TRBD2 is a possible D gene (5 bases). Germline V gives CDR1 LNHDA, CDR2 SQIVND (reference sequence). This CDR3 spans 16 amino acids. Trimming removed 5 bases at V and 3 bases at J, with 20 bases between. The chain's CDR3 is CASSLSHGTGVYEQYF. The DNA of the CDR3 is TGTGCCAGTAGTCTTAGTCACGGAACCGGGGTCTACGAGCAGTACTTC.